The source of this TCR beta chain is a study of blood T cell repertoires in COVID-19. Study information: Acute-phase and convalescent COVID-19 samples originated in the United States, Italy and Spain.

The germline CDR1 and CDR2 sequences are SGHRS and YFSETQ. The CDR3 extends over 14 amino acids. Trimming removed 5 bases at V and 1 base at J, with 11 bases between. Libraries were prepared by immunoSEQ multiplex PCR; TCRdb keeps only in-frame clonotypes and omits some of them. The sample shows nearly 350,000 clones, over 75% of them seen only once. The sequence was collected from a woman aged 25 to 39 who had recovered from COVID-19. V usage is TRBV5-1 and J usage is TRBJ2-3; weak D call: TRBD2 (5 bases). Sequencing used PBMCs or T cells enriched from blood (not recorded which). The CDR3 nucleotides are TGCGCCAGCAGGGAGGACGGCCGCACAGATACGCAGTATTTT. Encoded protein: CASREDGRTDTQYF.